The 9 T cell receptor beta chains presented below share a single source sample, sequenced in a study of control samples from healthy donors and cancer patients. This table comes from immunoSEQ multiplex PCR, and its TCRdb copy is limited to in-frame clones, with some not included. Of roughly 150,000 clones detected, 80% to 95% appear once; the ten largest clones hold approximately 0.7%. The sequencing sample was made of blood. Every receptor here comes from a young woman in good health.

The V call is TRBV11-3, the J call TRBJ2-2, with a possible D match to TRBD2 (6 bases). This CDR3 contains 17 residues. V was pared by 1 base and J by 4 bases, with 16 bases between. Germline V gene data show CDR1 as SGHNT and CDR2 as YENEEA. This chain's CDR3 is CASSLGGVAGSTGELFF. CDR3 DNA sequence: TGTGCCAGCAGCTTAGGGGGGGTAGCAGGGAGCACCGGGGAGCTGTTTTTT.

The sample holds a few counts of this clone. J is TRBJ1-1 and V is TRBV27, with D perhaps matching TRBD1 (5 bases). This CDR3 spans 19 amino acids. Looked up from germline, CDR1 is MNHEY and CDR2 is SMNVEV (reference sequence). V was pared by 5 bases and J by 1 base, with 26 bases between. Written as DNA, the CDR3 is TGTGCCAGCAGTCCATCGGGGAGAAGGCAGGGAGGGAGGAACACTGAAGCTTTCTTT. Translation: CASSPSGRRQGGRNTEAFF.

Remarks on this clone: The sample contains more than one DNA sequence encoding this CDR3. The rearrangement links TRBV27 to TRBJ1-1; D gene ambiguous. V was shortened by 3 bases and J by 0 bases, with 8 bases between the two germline ends. The CDR3 is 14 residues long. CDR1 is MNHEY and CDR2 is SMNVEV in the germline V gene (reference sequence). The CDR3 nucleotides are TGTGCCAGCAGTTTGGGCGGAATGAACACTGAAGCTTTCTTT. Translation gives CASSLGGMNTEAFF.

The CDR3 protein is CASSTDSGTGTQYF. CDR3 in DNA: TGTGCCAGCAGCACCGACTCGGGGACCGGGACCCAGTACTTC. This chain links TRBV7-2 with TRBJ2-5; D could derive from TRBD1 or TRBD2 (5 bases each). The CDR3 covers 14 residues. CDR1 is SGHTA, CDR2 FQGNSA, per germline. The V gene lost 5 bases and the J gene lost 7 bases, with 17 bases spanning the gap.

CDR3 region: CASSPSELASGSVYEQYF. The CDR3 DNA reads TGTGCCAGCTCACCAAGCGAGTTGGCTAGCGGGAGTGTTTACGAGCAGTACTTC. This rearrangement joins TRBV18 to TRBJ2-7; TRBD2 matches 10 bases. The CDR3 is 18 amino acids. CDR1 and CDR2 from the germline V gene are KGHSH and LQKENI. Trimming took 2 bases from V and 4 from J; bases not matched to a gene: 14.

V is TRBV5-4 and J is TRBJ2-7; 13 bases are a match to TRBD2. This CDR3 comprises 15 residues. Germline CDR1 SGHNT, CDR2 YYREEE (reference sequence). V dropped 0 bases and J dropped 6; count of bases not matched to a gene: 3. CDR3 bases: TGTGCCAGCAGCTTGGGACTAGCGGGAGGAGCCGAGCAGTACTTC. Residues: CASSLGLAGGAEQYF.

This chain joins TRBV6-5 and TRBJ1-4; possibly TRBD1 for D (5 bases). Trimming stripped 8 bases from V and 8 bases from J, with 18 bases between. This CDR3 is built from 14 residues. Germline CDR1 and CDR2: MNHEY and SVGAGI. The CDR3 DNA reads TGTGCCAGCGGCAACTCCGGGGCCTCCGAAAAACTGTTTTTT. It specifies CASGNSGASEKLFF.

The CDR3 sequence is CASTWGEKLFF. DNA of the CDR3: TGTGCCAGCACCTGGGGGGAAAAACTGTTTTTT. The chain combines TRBV5-7 with TRBJ1-4; D may be TRBD1 (5 bases). TRBV5-7 is labeled an ORF, and its function is uncertain. With 6 bases removed from V and 8 bases from J, the gap between germline ends came to 8 bases. The length of the CDR3 is 11 residues.

The chain recombines TRBV5-6 with TRBJ2-7, with D maybe TRBD2 (6 bases). Trimming removed 1 base at V and 3 bases at J, with 11 bases between. CDR1 and CDR2 (germline): SGHDT, YYEEEE. This CDR3 is built from 14 residues. The CDR3 reads CASSLWGGNYEQYF. DNA for the CDR3: TGTGCCAGCAGCTTGTGGGGCGGGAACTACGAGCAGTACTTC.